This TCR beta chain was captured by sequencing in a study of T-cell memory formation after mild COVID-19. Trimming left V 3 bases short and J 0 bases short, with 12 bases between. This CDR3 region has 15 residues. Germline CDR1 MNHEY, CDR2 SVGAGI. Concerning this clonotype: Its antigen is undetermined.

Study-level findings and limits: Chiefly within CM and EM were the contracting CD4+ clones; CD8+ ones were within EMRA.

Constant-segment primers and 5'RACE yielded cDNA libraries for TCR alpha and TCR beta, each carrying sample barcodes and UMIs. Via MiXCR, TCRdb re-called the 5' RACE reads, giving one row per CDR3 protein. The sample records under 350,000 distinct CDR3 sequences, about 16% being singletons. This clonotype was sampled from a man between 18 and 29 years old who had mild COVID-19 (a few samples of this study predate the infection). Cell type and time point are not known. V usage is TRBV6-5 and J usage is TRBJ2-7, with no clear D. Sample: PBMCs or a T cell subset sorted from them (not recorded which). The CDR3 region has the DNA TGTGCCAGCAGTTATGACGTCTCAAGCTCCTACGAGCAGTACTTC. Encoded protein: CASSYDVSSSYEQYF.